The 21 T cell receptor beta chains given below trace back to one sample, sequenced in a study of T-cell reconstitution after alpha-beta-depleted transplantation in children. It was with unique molecular identifiers that the TCRbeta library was prepared. TCRdb redid the calling of the PCR reads with MiXCR, one entry per CDR3 protein. The data hold about 110,000 distinct CDR3 sequences, with over 9% observed a single time. This specimen was PBMCs from the stem cell graft donor, taken from the stem cell graft. The receptors were gathered from a human donor who donated a stem cell graft to a child with acute lymphoblastic leukemia.

Turning to this clonotype: This may stem from a read error, because a much larger clone lies one nucleotide away. Lacking the conserved final phenylalanine or tryptophan, this CDR3 likely reflects a read error. The rearrangement uses TRBV6-2 or TRBV6-3 and TRBJ1-2; TRBD1 might be the D (5 bases). CDR1 is MNHEY and CDR2 is SVGEGT in the germline V gene. This CDR3 spans 13 amino acids. Between the trimmed V and J ends, which lost 6 bases and 2 bases, there was a span of 10 bases. The CDR3 sequence: CASRADSNYGYTL. The CDR3 DNA is TGTGCCAGCAGAGCAGACAGCAACTATGGCTACACCTTG.

The sample holds many counts of this clonotype. The chain carries TRBV12-3 or TRBV12-4 and TRBJ2-2; 8 bases fit TRBD2. This CDR3 contains 15 residues. V shed 3 bases and J 4 bases; nucleotides not matched to a gene: 4. The CDR3 DNA follows: TGTGCCAGCAGTTTGGCAGCGGGAGTCACCGGGGAGCTGTTTTTT. It specifies CASSLAAGVTGELFF.

This clonotype came up many times. The chain combines TRBV30 with TRBJ2-3, with D unclear. Per the germline V gene, CDR1 is GTSNPN and CDR2 is SVGIG (reference sequence). This CDR3 contains 14 residues. V lost 0 bases, J lost 0 bases, and 7 bases lay in between. Here the CDR3 DNA reads TGTGCCTGGAGTGTAAGTTCCAGCACAGATACGCAGTATTTT. This encodes CAWSVSSSTDTQYF.

This clonotype was picked up many times. The chain uses TRBV20-1 and TRBJ2-1; D is unclear. The CDR3 length is 11 residues. With 0 bases removed from V and 4 bases from J, the gap between germline ends came to 1 base. CDR1 and CDR2 from the germline V gene are DFQATT and SNEGSKA (reference sequence). In nucleotides, the CDR3 is TGCAGTGCTAGAGATTACAATGAGCAGTTCTTC. Residues: CSARDYNEQFF.

The gene calls are TRBV6-2 or TRBV6-3 and TRBJ2-3; possible D gene TRBD1, 6 bases. In germline, CDR1 is MNHEY, CDR2 SVGEGT. The CDR3 is 14 residues long. V was shortened by 2 bases and J by 4 bases, with 10 bases between the two germline ends. The CDR3 region is CASSYQGQPDTQYF. The DNA for the CDR3 is TGTGCCAGCAGTTACCAAGGACAGCCAGATACGCAGTATTTT.

This clonotype has a count of ten or more. The rearrangement links TRBV20-1 to TRBJ2-7; 7 bases are shared with TRBD1. The germline V gene encodes CDR1 DFQATT and CDR2 SNEGSKA (reference sequence). The CDR3 has 12 residues. V lost 6 bases to trimming and J lost 5 bases; unmatched junction nucleotides: 7. CDR3 DNA sequence: TGCAGTGCCTCGGACAGGATCGACGAGCAGTACTTC. It encodes CSASDRIDEQYF.

This clonotype was recorded a few times. This chain joins TRBV3-1 and TRBJ1-6, with D maybe TRBD1 (5 bases). This CDR3 region has 17 residues. Germline V CDR1 and CDR2: LGHDT, YNNKEL (reference sequence). V lost 6 bases and J 0 bases, leaving 15 bases between the germline ends. CDR3 nucleotide sequence: TGTGCCAGCAGTTGGGTGGGGCCCAGCTCCTATAATTCACCCCTCCACTTT. Amino acid sequence: CASSWVGPSSYNSPLHF.

This clonotype has a count of ten or more. The chain joins TRBV25-1 to TRBJ1-3, with D possibly TRBD1 on 5 matching bases. This CDR3 contains 16 residues. Germline V gene lookup returns CDR1 MGHDK and CDR2 SYGVNS. V was clipped by 3 bases and J by 4 bases, with 16 bases between them. CDR3: CASSDSGTRPGNTIYF. In DNA form, the CDR3 reads TGTGCCAGCAGTGACTCCGGGACCCGGCCAGGAAACACCATATATTTT. The variable domain in full, completed from reference TRBV25-1 and TRBJ1-3, reads EADIYQTPRYLVIGTGKKITLECSQTMGHDKMYWYQQDPGMELHLIHYSYGVNSTEKGDLSSESTVSRIRTEHFPLTLESARPSHTSQYLCASSDSGTRPGNTIYFGEGSWLTVV.

This clonotype was observed at least ten times. The chain carries TRBV3-1 and TRBJ1-1; D is unresolved. Between the trimmed V and J ends, which lost 1 base and 4 bases, there was a span of 7 bases. This CDR3 has 13 residues. The germline CDR1 and CDR2 sequences are LGHDT and YNNKEL (reference sequence). The CDR3: CASSQVEATEAFF. The CDR3 DNA reads as TGTGCCAGCAGCCAAGTTGAGGCCACTGAAGCTTTCTTT.

The sample holds many counts of this clonotype. This chain connects TRBV5-1 to TRBJ2-2, with 9 nucleotides matching TRBD1. The CDR3 is 17 residues long. The trim removed 0 bases at V and 1 base at J, leaving 4 bases unmatched. CDR1 and CDR2 from the germline V gene are SGHRS and YFSETQ. The CDR3 protein is CASSLAGTGRNTGELFF. The CDR3 DNA sequence: TGCGCCAGCAGCTTGGCCGGGACAGGGAGGAACACCGGGGAGCTGTTTTTT. The variable domain in full, completed from reference TRBV5-1 and TRBJ2-2, reads KAGVTQTPRYLIKTRGQQVTLSCSPISGHRSVSWYQQTPGQGLQFLFEYFSETQRNKGNFPGRFSGRQFSNSRSEMNVSTLELGDSALYLCASSLAGTGRNTGELFFGEGSRLTVL.

This clonotype was picked up many times. The chain is built from TRBV12-3 or TRBV12-4 and TRBJ1-4; D not certain. V was pared by 4 bases and J by 5 bases, with 11 bases between. CDR3 length: 14 amino acids. The CDR3: CASSSAGRNEKLFF. CDR3 bases: TGTGCCAGCAGTTCTGCAGGACGGAATGAAAAACTGTTTTTT.

Ten or more counts support this clonotype. The V call is TRBV6-1, the J call TRBJ2-1; 10 bases map to TRBD1. This CDR3 spans 14 amino acids. Germline V gene data show CDR1 as MNHNS and CDR2 as SASEGT. V gave up 5 bases and J gave up 10 bases; unmatched junction bases: 8. For the CDR3, the DNA is TGTGCCAGCAGTACCTGGACAGGGGGTATAGAGCAGTTCTTC. It translates to CASSTWTGGIEQFF.

This chain's CDR3 is CASSLDYNQPQHF. The CDR3 DNA sequence: TGTGCCAGCAGCTTAGATTACAATCAGCCCCAGCATTTT. The chain employs TRBV7-2 and TRBJ1-5; no firm D call. The CDR3 is 13 amino acids. Trimming cost V 1 base and J 3 bases, with 4 bases left between them. The germline V gene encodes CDR1 SGHTA and CDR2 FQGNSA. The variable domain in full, completed from reference TRBV7-2 and TRBJ1-5, reads GAGVSQSPSNKVTEKGKDVELRCDPISGHTALYWYRQSLGQGLEFLIYFQGNSAPDKSGLPSDRFSAERTGGSVSTLTIQRTQQEDSAVYLCASSLDYNQPQHFGDGTRLSIL.

In its sample, this clonotype was seen many times. The chain uses TRBV10-3 and TRBJ2-1, with 7 bases fitting TRBD2. Trimming at V came to 0 bases and at J to 15 bases, leaving 8 bases not matched to a gene. Germline loops: CDR1 ENHRY, CDR2 SYGVKD. The CDR3 is 13 residues long. CDR3 nucleotide sequence: TGTGCCATCAGTGAGTCGAAGACTAGCTCATGGTTCTTC. Protein sequence: CAISESKTSSWFF.

This clonotype was seen many times. The chain carries TRBV6-5 and TRBJ2-1; no clear D gene. Germline V lookup: CDR1 MNHEY, CDR2 SVGAGI. The CDR3 is 17 amino acids. V lost 4 bases and J lost 0, with 16 bases in between. CDR3 nucleotides: TGTGCCAGCAGTTTTGGACGACCCGCAAGCTCCTACAATGAGCAGTTCTTC. Protein sequence: CASSFGRPASSYNEQFF.

This clonotype was counted between two and nine times. The rearrangement uses TRBV12-3 or TRBV12-4 and TRBJ2-1; 11 bases are shared with TRBD2. The CDR3 is 16 residues long. V trimming: 0 bases; J trimming: 15 bases; junction bases outside the gene matches: 13. The CDR3 loop is CASSLARSGGAAGSFF. For the CDR3, the DNA is TGTGCCAGCAGTTTAGCGCGTAGCGGGGGGGCCGCCGGTTCGTTCTTC.

This clonotype was picked up many times. The chain carries TRBV9 and TRBJ1-1; D is unresolved. The germline CDR1 and CDR2 sequences are SGDLS and YYNGEE. V lost 1 base and J 3 bases, leaving 22 bases between the germline ends. This CDR3 has 18 residues. The CDR3 nucleotides read TGTGCCAGCAGCGTAAGCCACACATCCCCTGCCGGGGACACTGAAGCTTTCTTT. Residues: CASSVSHTSPAGDTEAFF. Full variable domain (remainder filled in from reference TRBV9 and TRBJ1-1): DSGVTQTPKHLITATGQRVTLRCSPRSGDLSVYWYQQSLDQGLQFLIQYYNGEERAKGNILERFSAQQFPDLHSELNLSSLELGDSALYFCASSVSHTSPAGDTEAFFGQGTRLTVV.

This clonotype was recorded at least ten times. The chain carries TRBV29-1 and TRBJ2-1; no clear D. CDR1 and CDR2 from the germline V gene are SQVTM and ANQGSEA. Trimming removed 4 bases from V and 0 bases from J, with 7 bases in between. CDR3 length equals 13 residues. CDR3 loop: CSVGVGSYNEQFF. The CDR3 DNA reads TGCAGCGTTGGTGTCGGCTCCTACAATGAGCAGTTCTTC.

This clonotype was seen many times. The chain uses TRBV10-3 and TRBJ2-3, with 7 bases lining up with TRBD1. Looked up from germline, CDR1 is ENHRY and CDR2 is SYGVKD. The CDR3 totals 13 residues. With 5 bases clipped from V and 5 bases from J, the junction kept 4 bases outside the gene matches. Here the CDR3 DNA reads TGTGCCATCAGTTCAGGACAGGTAGATACGCAGTATTTT. Protein: CAISSGQVDTQYF.

This clonotype was counted at least ten times. This chain connects TRBV20-1 to TRBJ2-7, with 9 nucleotides matching TRBD2. The CDR3 is 19 amino acids. Trimming removed 3 bases from V and 3 bases from J; junction bases left unmatched: 21. Germline CDR1 and CDR2: DFQATT and SNEGSKA (reference sequence). CDR3 in amino acids: CSASGPAGGRALDFYEQYF. The CDR3 DNA reads TGCAGTGCTAGTGGACCCGCGGGCGGGAGGGCGCTGGATTTCTACGAGCAGTACTTC.

This clonotype was found many times. The chain links TRBV12-3 or TRBV12-4 to TRBJ1-5; 8 bases are a match to TRBD1. The CDR3 length is 16 residues. V dropped 1 base and J dropped 4; count of bases not matched to a gene: 6. CDR3 nucleotide sequence: TGTGCCAGCAGTTTAGGGACAGGGAGGGGAAATCAGCCCCAGCATTTT. Encoded protein: CASSLGTGRGNQPQHF.